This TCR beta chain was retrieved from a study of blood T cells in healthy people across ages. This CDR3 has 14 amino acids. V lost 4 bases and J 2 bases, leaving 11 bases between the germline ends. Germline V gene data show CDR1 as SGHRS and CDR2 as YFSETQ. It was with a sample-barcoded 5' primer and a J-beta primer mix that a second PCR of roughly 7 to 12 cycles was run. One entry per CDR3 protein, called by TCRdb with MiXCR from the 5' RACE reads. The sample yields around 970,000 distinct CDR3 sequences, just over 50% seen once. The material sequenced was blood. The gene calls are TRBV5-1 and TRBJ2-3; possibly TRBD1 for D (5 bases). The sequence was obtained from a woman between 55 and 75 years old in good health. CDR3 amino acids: CASSLGQATDTQYF. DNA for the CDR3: TGCGCCAGCAGCCTCGGACAAGCCACAGATACGCAGTATTTT.